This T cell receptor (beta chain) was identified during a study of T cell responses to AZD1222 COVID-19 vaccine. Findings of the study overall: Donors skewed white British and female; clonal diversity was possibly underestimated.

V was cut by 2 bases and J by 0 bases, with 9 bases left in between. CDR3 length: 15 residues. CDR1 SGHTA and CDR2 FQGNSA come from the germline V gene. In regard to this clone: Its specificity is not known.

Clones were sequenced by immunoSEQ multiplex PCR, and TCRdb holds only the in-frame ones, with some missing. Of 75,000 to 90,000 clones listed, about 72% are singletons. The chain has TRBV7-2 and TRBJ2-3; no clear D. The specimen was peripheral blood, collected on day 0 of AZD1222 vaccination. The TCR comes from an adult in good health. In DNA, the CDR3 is TGTGCCAGCAGCTTATCAGGCTTCAGCACAGATACGCAGTATTTT. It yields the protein CASSLSGFSTDTQYF. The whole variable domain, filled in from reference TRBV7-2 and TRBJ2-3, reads GAGVSQSPSNKVTEKGKDVELRCDPISGHTALYWYRQSLGQGLEFLIYFQGNSAPDKSGLPSDRFSAERTGGSVSTLTIQRTQQEDSAVYLCASSLSGFSTDTQYFGPGTRLTVL.